The 18 T cell receptor beta chains below come from one sample, sequenced in a study of yellow fever vaccine responses in identical twins (dated by TCRdb to 2016 to 2019). Libraries came from RT-PCR. TCRdb lists the instrument as Illumina HiSeq 2500. In TCRdb, the public reads were trimmed at Q25 with fastp and aligned with MiXCR, with productive beta chains retained. Rows are combined by CDR3 protein, so each entry shows the most common genes and DNA. Across this sample there are some 35,000 distinct CDR3 sequences, with about 63% seen only once. Roughly 4.3% of the sample rests with the top ten. The specimen was T cells from blood (PBMCs), unsorted or a sorted subset (not recorded which), collected before or after yellow fever vaccination (not recorded which). These receptors were obtained from a woman aged 18-35 years who received the yellow fever vaccine. Donor details come from another sample of the same person, matched by shared clones.

The chain employs TRBV12-3 or TRBV12-4 and TRBJ2-1; tentative D call: TRBD2 (6 bases). V was clipped by 4 bases and J by 5 bases, with 18 bases between them. The CDR3 runs 16 residues. CDR3 coding DNA: TGTGCCAGCAGTTCGGGCGGGACCACCAGCCACAATGAGCAGTTCTTC. It yields the protein CASSSGGTTSHNEQFF.

V usage is TRBV2 and J usage is TRBJ2-7; TRBD1 aligns across 8 bases. V was clipped by 10 bases and J by 6 bases; unmatched bases: 14. The CDR3 sequence is 14 residues long. Per the germline V gene, CDR1 is SNHLY and CDR2 is FYNNEI. The CDR3 sequence: CATRDRSGPGEQYV. The CDR3 bases are TGTGCCACCAGGGACAGGTCGGGACCTGGCGAGCAGTACGTC.

The V call is TRBV20-1, the J call TRBJ1-5, with D possibly matching TRBD1 (5 bases). The CDR3 totals 14 residues. Per germline, CDR1 DFQATT and CDR2 SNEGSKA (reference sequence). The V and J ends lost 4 bases and 4 bases respectively, with 14 bases between them. CDR3 nucleotides: TGCAGTGCTACCCCGTCCAGGGAAAATCAGCCCCAGCATTTT. Translated, it gives CSATPSRENQPQHF.

The gene calls are TRBV5-5 and TRBJ1-6; TRBD1 matches 8 bases. The length of the CDR3 is 15 residues. CDR1 and CDR2 from the germline V gene are SGHKS and YYEKEE (reference sequence). Losses at the gene ends were 3 bases for V and 10 bases for J; bases not matched to a gene: 9. The CDR3 DNA sequence: TGTGCCAGCAGCTCAGGACAGGGAAGAGGCTCACCCCTCCACTTT. It specifies CASSSGQGRGSPLHF.

The chain uses TRBV6-5 and TRBJ1-2, with 7 bases matching TRBD1. Germline CDR1 is MNHEY and CDR2 is SVGAGI. Trimming at V came to 4 bases and at J to 4 bases, leaving 9 bases not matched to a gene. The CDR3 has 15 amino acids. CDR3 loop: CASSSLHGTVYGYTF. The DNA of the CDR3 is TGTGCCAGCAGTTCCCTCCACGGGACAGTCTATGGCTACACCTTC.

This chain joins TRBV4-1 and TRBJ2-7, with 11 bases matching TRBD2. Germline CDR1 and CDR2: MGHRA and YSYEKL. J was trimmed by 4 bases and V by 4 bases; bases with no gene match: 6. The CDR3 loop spans 15 amino acids. Here the CDR3 DNA reads TGCGCCAGCAGCCCCGGGGGACTAGCGGCTTACGAGCAGTACTTC. Translated: CASSPGGLAAYEQYF.

This clonotype was seen more than once but under ten times. The CDR3 DNA reads TGTGCCAGCAGCTTAGTTCCCGGCCTAGCCAAAAACATTCAGTACTTC. It specifies CASSLVPGLAKNIQYF. The rearrangement joins TRBV11-2 to TRBJ2-4; D unresolved. CDR1 is SGHAT, CDR2 FQNNGV, per germline. CDR3 size: 16 residues. Trimming pared 1 base from V and 0 bases from J, leaving 10 bases between.

This clonotype showed up just a few times. This rearrangement joins TRBV28 to TRBJ1-1, with 9 bases fitting TRBD1. Trimming at V came to 4 bases and at J to 5 bases, leaving 5 bases not matched to a gene. CDR3 length: 14 residues. Germline values: CDR1 MDHEN, CDR2 SYDVKM. The CDR3 reads CASSWGQGSTEAFF. The CDR3 DNA is TGTGCCAGCAGTTGGGGACAGGGAAGTACTGAAGCTTTCTTT.

This chain connects TRBV4-1 to TRBJ1-6, with D tentatively TRBD1 (6 bases). The V gene's germline CDR1 is MGHRA and CDR2 YSYEKL. The CDR3 has 17 amino acids. V was trimmed by 0 bases and J by 9 bases, leaving 18 bases between them. The CDR3, as DNA: TGCGCCAGCAGCCAAGATCTCGTAGGGGGACGGGGTTCACCCCTCCACTTT. It yields the protein CASSQDLVGGRGSPLHF.

J is TRBJ2-4 and V is TRBV23-1; no reliable D call. TRBV23-1 is an open reading frame, and its role is uncertain. The CDR3 has 16 amino acids. The V end was cut by 2 bases, the J end by 1 base, with 12 bases between. The CDR3 protein is CASSQPPGTAKNIQYF. The CDR3 DNA reads TGCGCCAGCAGTCAACCCCCCGGTACGGCCAAAAACATTCAGTACTTC.

The chain links TRBV5-1 to TRBJ2-5, with unresolved D. From germline, CDR1 is SGHRS and CDR2 YFSETQ. The V and J ends lost 2 bases and 4 bases respectively, with 15 bases between them. The CDR3 has 15 amino acids. For the CDR3, the DNA is TGCGCCAGCAGCTTAAGGTCACCTCGCGCAGAGACCCAGTACTTC. Encoded protein: CASSLRSPRAETQYF.

This clonotype showed up just once. V is TRBV7-9 and J is TRBJ2-7; perhaps TRBD1 as D (5 bases). CDR3 length: 14 amino acids. V lost 7 bases to trimming and J lost 3 bases, with 16 bases between them. Per the germline V gene, CDR1 is SEHNR and CDR2 is FQNEAQ (reference sequence). The CDR3 nucleotides are TGTGCCAGCACCCAGGGCGGTTCAAACTACGAGCAGTACTTC. It codes for CASTQGGSNYEQYF.

The CDR3 here is CSARDVGKETQYF. CDR3 DNA sequence: TGCAGTGCTAGAGATGTGGGGAAAGAGACCCAGTACTTC. The V gene is TRBV20-1, the J gene TRBJ2-5; D remains ambiguous. Trimming pared 0 bases from V and 3 bases from J, leaving 8 bases between. Germline CDR1 is DFQATT and CDR2 is SNEGSKA (reference sequence). The CDR3 spans 13 residues.

This clonotype has just a few counts. The CDR3 region has the DNA TGCAGTGCTTTTAGGGGCACTGAAGCTTTCTTT. Translation gives CSAFRGTEAFF. The V and J genes are TRBV20-1 and TRBJ1-1, with a tentative D call TRBD1 (5 bases). CDR3 length: 11 residues. V was trimmed by 5 bases and J by 4 bases, leaving 8 bases between them. Germline assignment: CDR1 DFQATT and CDR2 SNEGSKA (reference sequence).

The rearrangement joins TRBV28 to TRBJ2-7; D perhaps matches TRBD1 (5 bases). The length of the CDR3 is 13 residues. Germline CDR1 reads MDHEN; CDR2 reads SYDVKM. With 3 bases removed from V and 2 bases from J, the gap between germline ends came to 8 bases. The DNA of the CDR3 is TGTGCCAGCAGTTTGACAGATCCCTACGAGCAGTACGTC. This sequence encodes CASSLTDPYEQYV.

V is TRBV24-1 and J is TRBJ2-2; 8 bases agree with TRBD1. V lost 5 bases, J lost 4 bases, and 8 bases stayed unmatched. This CDR3 comprises 16 residues. CDR1 is KGHDR and CDR2 is SFDVKD in the germline V gene. The CDR3 DNA reads as TGTGCCACCAGTGCAGAGGACAGGGCCCCCACCGGGGAGCTGTTTTTT. Translated, it gives CATSAEDRAPTGELFF.

The CDR3 protein is CASSYQGVFGANVLTF. The CDR3, as DNA: TGTGCCAGCAGTTATCAGGGGGTGTTCGGGGCCAACGTCCTGACTTTC. V gene TRBV6-9 combines with J gene TRBJ2-6, with 7 bases that match TRBD1. Trimming removed 2 bases from V and 4 bases from J; junction bases left unmatched: 5. CDR1 and CDR2 (germline): MNHGY, SVAAGI. The CDR3 consists of 16 residues.

This rearrangement joins TRBV11-1 to TRBJ2-7; 8 positions agree with TRBD2. V was clipped by 7 bases and J by 3 bases; unmatched bases: 20. The CDR3 covers 18 residues. Germline V gene data show CDR1 as SGHAT and CDR2 as FQDESV (reference sequence). The CDR3 nucleotides are TGTGCCAGCACGGGGGCTCCGGGAGGGCCTCGAGGAGGCTACGAGCAGTACTTC. Translated, it gives CASTGAPGGPRGGYEQYF.